This T cell receptor (beta chain) is from a study of T-cell memory formation after mild COVID-19. This clonotype appeared a few times. TCRdb itself ran the 5' RACE reads through MiXCR, one entry per CDR3 protein. The sample includes roughly 370,000 distinct CDR3 sequences, approximately 16% of them seen just once. V lost 1 base to trimming and J lost 1 base, with 10 bases between them. CDR3 length equals 15 residues. Germline V gene data show CDR1 as SGHDT and CDR2 as YYEEEE. The specimen was PBMCs or a T cell subset sorted from them (not recorded which). The clonotype comes from a man aged 18 to 29 who had mild COVID-19 (a few samples of this study predate the infection). Cell type and time point are not known. V usage is TRBV5-6 and J usage is TRBJ2-3; TRBD2 might be the D (6 bases). CDR3 DNA sequence: TGTGCCAGCAGCTTGTGGGGCGGGGGCACAGATACGCAGTATTTT. Its translation: CASSLWGGGTDTQYF.